This T cell receptor (beta chain) is drawn from a study of T cells in Graves' hyperthyroidism and ophthalmopathy. Study results and limitations: In blood, most of the thyroid clonotypes expanded above 0.001 were also present. Onset of ophthalmopathy came a median approximately 6.5 months after the model predicted it.

Amplified regions were TCR beta CDR3 sequences from RNA transcripts. HTBI primers were employed in a first-round RT-PCR of the TCR CDR3. TCRdb analysed the multiplex PCR reads with MiXCR anew, one entry per CDR3 protein. The data show around 570,000 distinct CDR3 sequences, with just under 20% seen just once and over 45% held by the top ten. Those patients with uncontrolled infection, other autoimmune disease, pregnancy or lactation were excluded. Based on clinical symptoms, serum thyroxine and TRAb, thyroid ultrasound and orbital computed tomography, diagnoses were reached. In germline, CDR1 is SNHLY, CDR2 FYNNEI. The CDR3 length is 13 residues. V lost 8 bases to trimming and J lost 8 bases; unmatched junction nucleotides: 5. This clonotype was detected only a few times. The antigen is not known.

The sequence was collected from a man aged 35 to 55 with Graves' ophthalmopathy. Input material: blood. This chain links TRBV2 with TRBJ1-6, with TRBD1 matching over 8 bases. CDR3 residues: CASLGQGDSPLHF. CDR3 nucleotide sequence: TGTGCCAGCCTTGGACAGGGAGATTCACCCCTCCACTTT. The complete variable domain, with remaining parts taken from reference TRBV2 and TRBJ1-6, reads EPEVTQTPSHQVTQMGQEVILRCVPISNHLYFYWYRQILGQKVEFLVSFYNNEISEKSEIFDDQFSVERPDGSNFTLKIRSTKLEDSAMYFCASLGQGDSPLHFGNGTRLTVT.